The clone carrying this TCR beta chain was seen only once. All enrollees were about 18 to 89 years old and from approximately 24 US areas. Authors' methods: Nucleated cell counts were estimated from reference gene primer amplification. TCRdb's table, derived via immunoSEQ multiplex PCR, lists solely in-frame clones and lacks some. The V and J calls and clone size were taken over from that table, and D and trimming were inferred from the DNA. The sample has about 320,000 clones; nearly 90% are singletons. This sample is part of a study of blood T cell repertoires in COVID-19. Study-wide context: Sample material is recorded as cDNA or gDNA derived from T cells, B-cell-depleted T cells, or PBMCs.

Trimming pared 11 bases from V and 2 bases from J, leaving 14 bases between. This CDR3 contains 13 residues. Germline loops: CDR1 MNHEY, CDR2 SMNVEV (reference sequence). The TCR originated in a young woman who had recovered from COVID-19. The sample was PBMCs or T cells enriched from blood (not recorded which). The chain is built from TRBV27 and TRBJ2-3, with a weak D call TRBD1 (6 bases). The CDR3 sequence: CAVGNRDTDTQYF. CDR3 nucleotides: TGTGCCGTGGGAAACAGGGACACAGATACGCAGTATTTT.